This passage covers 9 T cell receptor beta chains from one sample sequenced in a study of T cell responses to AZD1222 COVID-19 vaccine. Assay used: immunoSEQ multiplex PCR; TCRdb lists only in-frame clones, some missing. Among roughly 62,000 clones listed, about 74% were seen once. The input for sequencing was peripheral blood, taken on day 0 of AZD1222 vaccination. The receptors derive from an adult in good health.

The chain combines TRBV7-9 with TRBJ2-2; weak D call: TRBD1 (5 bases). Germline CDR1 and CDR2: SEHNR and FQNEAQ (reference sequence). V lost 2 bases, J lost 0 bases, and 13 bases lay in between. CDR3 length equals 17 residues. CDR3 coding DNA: TGTGCCAGCAGCTTACCACTGGCAGGGCCGAACACCGGGGAGCTGTTTTTT. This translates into CASSLPLAGPNTGELFF. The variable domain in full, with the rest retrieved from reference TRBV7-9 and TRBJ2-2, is DTGVSQNPRHKITKRGQNVTFRCDPISEHNRLYWYRQTLGQGPEFLTYFQNEAQLEKSRLLSDRFSAERPKGSFSTLEIQRTEQGDSAMYLCASSLPLAGPNTGELFFGEGSRLTVL.

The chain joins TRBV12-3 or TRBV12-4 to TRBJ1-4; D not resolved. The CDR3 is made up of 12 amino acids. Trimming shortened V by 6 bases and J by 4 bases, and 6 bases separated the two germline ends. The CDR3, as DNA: TGTGCCAGCAGGGACTTTAATGAAAAACTGTTTTTT. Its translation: CASRDFNEKLFF.

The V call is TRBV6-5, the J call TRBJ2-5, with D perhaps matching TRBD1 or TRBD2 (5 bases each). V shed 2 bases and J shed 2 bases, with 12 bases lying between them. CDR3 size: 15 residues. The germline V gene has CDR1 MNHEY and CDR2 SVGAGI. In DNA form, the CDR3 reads TGTGCCAGCAGTTACCTGAGGGACGAACAAGAGACCCAGTACTTC. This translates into CASSYLRDEQETQYF.

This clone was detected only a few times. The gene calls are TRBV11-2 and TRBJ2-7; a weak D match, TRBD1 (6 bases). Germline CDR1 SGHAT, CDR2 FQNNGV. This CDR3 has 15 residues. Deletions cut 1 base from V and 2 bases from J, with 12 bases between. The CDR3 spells CASSLGAGDTYEQYF. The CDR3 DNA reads TGTGCCAGCAGCTTAGGTGCAGGGGACACCTACGAGCAGTACTTC.

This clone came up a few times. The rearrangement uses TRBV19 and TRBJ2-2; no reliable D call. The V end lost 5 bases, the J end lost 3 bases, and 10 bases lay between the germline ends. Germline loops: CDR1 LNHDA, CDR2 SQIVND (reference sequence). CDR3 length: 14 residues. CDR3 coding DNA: TGTGCCAGTAGTTGGGTAGCCCACACCGGGGAGCTGTTTTTT. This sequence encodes CASSWVAHTGELFF.

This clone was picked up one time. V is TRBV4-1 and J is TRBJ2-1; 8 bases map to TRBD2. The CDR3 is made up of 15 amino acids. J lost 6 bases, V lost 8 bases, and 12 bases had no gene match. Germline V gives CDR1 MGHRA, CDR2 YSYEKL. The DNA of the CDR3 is TGCGCCAGCGCTTCTAGGGCGGGGGGTCCCAATGAGCAGTTCTTC. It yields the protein CASASRAGGPNEQFF.

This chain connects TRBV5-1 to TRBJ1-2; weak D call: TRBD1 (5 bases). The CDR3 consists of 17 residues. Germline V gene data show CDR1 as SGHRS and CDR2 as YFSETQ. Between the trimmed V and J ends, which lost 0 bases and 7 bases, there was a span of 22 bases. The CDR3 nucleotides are TGCGCCAGCAGCTTGGTTGGGACCGAGGGCCCAAATCTTGGCTACACCTTC. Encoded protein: CASSLVGTEGPNLGYTF.

CDR3: CASSSLTGGYEQYF. CDR3 DNA sequence: TGTGCCAGCAGCTCCCTCACGGGGGGCTACGAGCAGTACTTC. The J gene is TRBJ2-7, the V gene TRBV11-2, with 7 bases fitting TRBD2. CDR1 and CDR2 (germline): SGHAT, FQNNGV. The CDR3 runs 14 residues. V gave up 4 bases and J gave up 3 bases; unmatched junction bases: 6.

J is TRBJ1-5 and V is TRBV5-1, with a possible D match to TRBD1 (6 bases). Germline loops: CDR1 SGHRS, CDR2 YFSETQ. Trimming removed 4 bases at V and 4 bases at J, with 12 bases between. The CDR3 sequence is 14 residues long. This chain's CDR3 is CASSPDSPNQPQHF. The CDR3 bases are TGCGCCAGCAGCCCGGACAGTCCAAATCAGCCCCAGCATTTT.